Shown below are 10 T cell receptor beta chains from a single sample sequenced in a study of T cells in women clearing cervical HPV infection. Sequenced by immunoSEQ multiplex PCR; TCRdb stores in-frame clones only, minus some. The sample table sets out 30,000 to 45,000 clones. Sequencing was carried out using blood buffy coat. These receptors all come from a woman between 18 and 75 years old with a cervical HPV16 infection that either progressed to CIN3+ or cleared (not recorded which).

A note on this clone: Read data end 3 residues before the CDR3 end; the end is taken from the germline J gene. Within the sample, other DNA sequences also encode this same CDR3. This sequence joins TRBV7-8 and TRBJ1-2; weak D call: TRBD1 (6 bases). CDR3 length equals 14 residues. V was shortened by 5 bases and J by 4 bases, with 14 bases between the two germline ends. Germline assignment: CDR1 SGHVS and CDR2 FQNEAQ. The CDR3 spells CASSPRQVTYGYTF. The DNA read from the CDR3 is TGTGCCAGCAGCCCGCGACAGGTTACCTATGGC.

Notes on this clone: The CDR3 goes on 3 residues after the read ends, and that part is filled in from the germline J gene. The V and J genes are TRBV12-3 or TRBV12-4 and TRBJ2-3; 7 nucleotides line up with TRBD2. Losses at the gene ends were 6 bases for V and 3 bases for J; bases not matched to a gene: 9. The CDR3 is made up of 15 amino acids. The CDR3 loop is CASSLLAEGTDTQYF. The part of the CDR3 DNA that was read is TGTGCCAGCAGCCTCCTAGCGGAGGGGACAGATACG.

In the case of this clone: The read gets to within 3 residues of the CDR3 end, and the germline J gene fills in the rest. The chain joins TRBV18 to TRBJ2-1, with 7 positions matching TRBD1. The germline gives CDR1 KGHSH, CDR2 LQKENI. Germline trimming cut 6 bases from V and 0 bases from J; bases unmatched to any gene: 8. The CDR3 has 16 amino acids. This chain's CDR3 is CASSPGRQGSYNEQFF. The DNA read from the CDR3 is TGTGCCAGCTCTCCAGGAAGACAGGGCTCCTACAATGAG.

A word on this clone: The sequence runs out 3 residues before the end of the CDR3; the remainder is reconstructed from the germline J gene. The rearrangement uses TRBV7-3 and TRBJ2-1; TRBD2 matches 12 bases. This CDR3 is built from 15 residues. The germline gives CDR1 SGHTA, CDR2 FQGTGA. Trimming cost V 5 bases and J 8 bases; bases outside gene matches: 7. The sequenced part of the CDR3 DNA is TGTGCCAGCAGCCCCCGGACTAGCGGGGCCTATGAG. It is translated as CASSPRTSGAYE. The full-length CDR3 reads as CASSPRTSGAYEQFF.

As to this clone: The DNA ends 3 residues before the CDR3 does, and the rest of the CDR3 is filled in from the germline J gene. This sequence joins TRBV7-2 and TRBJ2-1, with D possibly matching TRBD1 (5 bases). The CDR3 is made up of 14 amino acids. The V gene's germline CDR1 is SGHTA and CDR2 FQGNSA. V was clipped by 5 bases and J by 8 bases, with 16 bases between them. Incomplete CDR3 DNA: TGTGCCAGCAGCCCAGGGTCAACGAAGGATGAG. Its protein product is CASSPGSTKDE. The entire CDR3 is CASSPGSTKDEQFF.

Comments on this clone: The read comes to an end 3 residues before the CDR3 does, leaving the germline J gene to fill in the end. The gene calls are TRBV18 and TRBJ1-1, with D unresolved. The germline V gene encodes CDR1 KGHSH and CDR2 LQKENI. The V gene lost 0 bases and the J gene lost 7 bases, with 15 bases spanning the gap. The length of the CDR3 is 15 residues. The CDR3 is CASSPPSVAFGEAFF. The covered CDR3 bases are TGTGCCAGCTCACCACCCTCGGTAGCTTTCGGTGAA.

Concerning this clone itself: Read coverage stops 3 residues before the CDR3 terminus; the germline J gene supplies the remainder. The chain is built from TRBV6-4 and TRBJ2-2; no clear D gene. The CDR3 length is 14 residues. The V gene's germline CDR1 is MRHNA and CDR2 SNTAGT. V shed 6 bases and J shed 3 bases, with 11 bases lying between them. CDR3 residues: CASRLGSDTGELFF. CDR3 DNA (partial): TGTGCCAGCAGGCTAGGTTCAGACACCGGGGAG.

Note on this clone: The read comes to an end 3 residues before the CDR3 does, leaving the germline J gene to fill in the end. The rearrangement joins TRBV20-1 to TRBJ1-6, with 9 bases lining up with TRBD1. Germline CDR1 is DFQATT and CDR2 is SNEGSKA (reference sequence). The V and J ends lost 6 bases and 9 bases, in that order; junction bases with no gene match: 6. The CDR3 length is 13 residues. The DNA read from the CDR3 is TGCAGTGCCCCACAGGGGGCAGGTTCACCC. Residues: CSAPQGAGSP. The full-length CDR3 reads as CSAPQGAGSPLHF.

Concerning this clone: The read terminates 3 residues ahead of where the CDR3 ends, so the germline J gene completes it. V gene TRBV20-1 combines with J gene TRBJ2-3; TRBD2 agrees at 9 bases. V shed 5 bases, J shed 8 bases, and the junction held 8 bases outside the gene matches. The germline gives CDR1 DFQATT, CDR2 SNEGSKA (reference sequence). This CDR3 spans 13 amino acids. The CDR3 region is CSAGLATLGTQYF. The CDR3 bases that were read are TGCAGTGCTGGACTAGCGACTTTGGGTACG.

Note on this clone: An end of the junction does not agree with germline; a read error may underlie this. The CDR3 is CASSPNEQGYNRPQHF. The sequenced part of the CDR3 DNA is TGTGCCAGCTCACCAAACGAGCAGGGCTACAATCGGCCC. This chain uses TRBV18 with TRBJ1-5; tentative D call: TRBD1 (5 bases). The read finishes 3 residues shy of the CDR3 end, and the germline J gene is used to complete it. CDR1 and CDR2 (germline): KGHSH, LQKENI. The CDR3 length is 16 residues. Complete variable domain (other parts from reference TRBV18 and TRBJ1-5): NAGVMQNPRHLVRRRGQEARLRCSPMKGHSHVYWYRQLPEEGLKFMVYLQKENIIDESGMPKERFSAEFPKEGPSILRIQQVVRGDSAAYFCASSPNEQGYNRPQHFGDGTRLSIL.